The T cell receptor (beta chain) under discussion was sequenced for a study of OX40 agonist ivuxolimab in advanced cancers. About the research overall: Treatment of patients was with ivuxolimab, an agonistic anti-OX40 (CD134) antibody. Therapy given before enrollment (anti-PD-1, anti-PD-L1 or anti-CTLA-4) was allowed, and 40% had some. Notes on the study in general: Those patients achieving a partial response at 0.1-3.0 mg/kg showed among the lowest clonal expansion. The study found that CD8+ T cells averaged more expanded clones than CD4+.

Comments on this clone: Its target is not known.

The V end was cut by 3 bases, the J end by 2 bases, with 13 bases between. This CDR3 is built from 15 residues. Per germline, CDR1 SGHAT and CDR2 FQNNGV. TCRdb's table, derived via immunoSEQ multiplex PCR, lists solely in-frame clones and lacks some. The table lists approximately 59,000 clones, roughly nine tenths of them singletons. This TCR derives from an adult with an advanced solid tumor such as melanoma, head and neck, liver or kidney cancer. The material sequenced was CD4+ or CD8+ T cells sorted from blood, taken in a trial of the OX40 agonist ivuxolimab. This chain joins TRBV11-2 and TRBJ1-1, with D possibly being TRBD1 (5 bases). As DNA, the CDR3 is TGTGCCAGCAGCTTTGGTGGGACGGGTAACACTGAAGCTTTCTTT. Amino acid sequence: CASSFGGTGNTEAFF.